This record looks at one TCR beta chain sequence and its context. Its antigen is undetermined. The germline V and J ends were trimmed by 2 bases and 4 bases, with 12 bases remaining between them. This CDR3 is built from 13 residues. Germline assignment: CDR1 GTSNPN and CDR2 SVGIG (reference sequence). Expressed TCRB transcripts got sequenced, as all isolated RNA was reverse transcribed. Clones were sequenced by immunoSEQ multiplex PCR, and TCRdb holds only the in-frame ones, with some missing. Among under 350,000 clones listed, less than 30% were seen once. This sample was included in a study of beta chain features in type 1 diabetes. Study-wide results and limits: The VDJ junctions of type 1 diabetes patients carried fewer insertions and more deletions. When Type 1 diabetes patients were examined, their TCRB CDR3s proved moderately but significantly shorter in all four CD4+ subsets.

Material: naive CD4+ T cells from blood. The receptor was derived from a woman younger than 45 with type 1 diabetes. The chain combines TRBV30 with TRBJ2-7; D unclear. The CDR3 loop is CAWSPAGLYEQYF. CDR3 in DNA: TGTGCCTGGAGTCCCGCAGGCCTGTACGAGCAGTACTTC.